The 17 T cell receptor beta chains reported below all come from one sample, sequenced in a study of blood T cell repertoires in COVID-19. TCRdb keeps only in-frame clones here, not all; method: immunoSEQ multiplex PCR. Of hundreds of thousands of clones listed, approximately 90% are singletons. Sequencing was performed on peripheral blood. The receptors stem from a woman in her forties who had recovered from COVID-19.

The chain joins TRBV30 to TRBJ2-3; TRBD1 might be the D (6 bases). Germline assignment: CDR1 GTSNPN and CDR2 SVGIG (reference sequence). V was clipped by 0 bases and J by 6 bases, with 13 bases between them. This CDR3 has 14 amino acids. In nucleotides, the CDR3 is TGTGCCTGGAGTGTACGCAGGGGCGGGGATACGCAGTATTTT. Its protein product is CAWSVRRGGDTQYF.

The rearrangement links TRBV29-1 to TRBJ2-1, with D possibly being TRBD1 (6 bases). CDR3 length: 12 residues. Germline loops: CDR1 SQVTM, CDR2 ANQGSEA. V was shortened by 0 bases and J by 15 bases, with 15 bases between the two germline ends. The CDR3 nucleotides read TGCAGCGTTGAAGAGGGGACATTCTATCGGTTCTTC. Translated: CSVEEGTFYRFF.

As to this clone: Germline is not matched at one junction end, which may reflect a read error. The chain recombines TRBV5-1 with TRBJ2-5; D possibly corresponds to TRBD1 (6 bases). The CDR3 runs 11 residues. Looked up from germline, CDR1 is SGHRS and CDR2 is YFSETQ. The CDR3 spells CASSWGPVTHF. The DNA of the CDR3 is TGCGCCAGCAGCTGGGGGCCTGTCACCCACTTC. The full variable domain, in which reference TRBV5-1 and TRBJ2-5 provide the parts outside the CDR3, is KAGVTQTPRYLIKTRGQQVTLSCSPISGHRSVSWYQQTPGQGLQFLFEYFSETQRNKGNFPGRFSGRQFSNSRSEMNVSTLELGDSALYLCASSWGPVTHFGPGTRLLVL.

DNA for the CDR3: TGTGCCAGCAGCCAAGCCGAGGGGGGGCCCACAGATACGCAGTATTTT. Its protein is CASSQAEGGPTDTQYF. This rearrangement joins TRBV3-1 (or the pseudogene TRBV3-2) to TRBJ2-3, with a possible D match to TRBD2 (7 bases). Trimming removed 1 base at V and 2 bases at J, with 13 bases between. CDR3 length equals 16 residues. Germline-derived CDR1 and CDR2 are LGHDT and YNNKEL (reference sequence).

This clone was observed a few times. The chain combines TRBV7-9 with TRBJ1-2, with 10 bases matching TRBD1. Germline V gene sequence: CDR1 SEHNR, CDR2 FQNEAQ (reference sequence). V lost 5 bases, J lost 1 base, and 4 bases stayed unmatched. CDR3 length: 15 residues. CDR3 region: CASSTGQGINYGYTF. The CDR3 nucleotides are TGTGCCAGCAGCACGGGACAGGGGATTAACTATGGCTACACCTTC.

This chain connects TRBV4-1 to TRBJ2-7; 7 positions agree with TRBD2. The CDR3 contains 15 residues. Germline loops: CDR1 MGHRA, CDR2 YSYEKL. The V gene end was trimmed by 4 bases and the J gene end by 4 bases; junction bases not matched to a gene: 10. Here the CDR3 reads CASSPYGGSGYEQYF. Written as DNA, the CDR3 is TGCGCCAGCAGCCCGTACGGCGGGAGTGGGTACGAGCAGTACTTC.

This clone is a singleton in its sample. The CDR3 DNA reads as TGTGCCAGCAGCCGCGGGACCGCTTATGGGTACTTC. Encoded protein: CASSRGTAYGYF. The chain joins TRBV28 to TRBJ2-4; D might be TRBD2 (6 bases). Germline CDR1 MDHEN, CDR2 SYDVKM. This CDR3 contains 12 residues. V dropped 6 bases and J dropped 15 bases, with 18 bases sitting between them.

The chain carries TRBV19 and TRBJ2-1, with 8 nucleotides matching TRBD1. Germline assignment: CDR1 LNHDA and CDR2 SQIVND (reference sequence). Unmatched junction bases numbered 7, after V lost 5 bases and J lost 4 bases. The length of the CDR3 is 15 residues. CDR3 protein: CASSLVTGVYNEQFF. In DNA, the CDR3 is TGTGCCAGTAGTCTGGTGACAGGGGTTTACAATGAGCAGTTCTTC.

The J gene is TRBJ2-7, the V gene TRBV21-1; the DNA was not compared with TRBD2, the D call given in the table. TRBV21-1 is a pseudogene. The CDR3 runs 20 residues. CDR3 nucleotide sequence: TGTGCCAGCAGCCCCGTGGTAGCGGGACTCCCGGACGGGCGGGGGTACGAGCAGTACGTC. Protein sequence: CASSPVVAGLPDGRGYEQYV.

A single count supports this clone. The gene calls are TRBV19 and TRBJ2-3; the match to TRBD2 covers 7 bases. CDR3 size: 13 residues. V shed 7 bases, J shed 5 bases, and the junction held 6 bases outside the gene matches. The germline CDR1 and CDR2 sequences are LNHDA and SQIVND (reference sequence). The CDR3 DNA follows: TGTGCCAGTACACGGGCGGGGGTAGATACGCAGTATTTT. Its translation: CASTRAGVDTQYF.

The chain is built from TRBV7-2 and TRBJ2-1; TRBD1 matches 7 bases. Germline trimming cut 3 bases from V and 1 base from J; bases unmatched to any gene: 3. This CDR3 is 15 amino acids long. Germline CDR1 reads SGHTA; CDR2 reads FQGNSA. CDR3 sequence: CASSLAQGSYNEQFF. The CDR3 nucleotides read TGTGCCAGCAGCTTGGCACAGGGGTCCTACAATGAGCAGTTCTTC.

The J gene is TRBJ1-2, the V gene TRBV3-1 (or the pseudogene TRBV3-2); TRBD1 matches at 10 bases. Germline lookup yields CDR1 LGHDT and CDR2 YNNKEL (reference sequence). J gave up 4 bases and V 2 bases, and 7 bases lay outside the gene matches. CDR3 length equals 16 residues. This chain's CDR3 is CASSQPSRTGGYGYTF. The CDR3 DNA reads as TGTGCCAGCAGCCAACCATCCCGGACAGGGGGCTATGGCTACACCTTC.

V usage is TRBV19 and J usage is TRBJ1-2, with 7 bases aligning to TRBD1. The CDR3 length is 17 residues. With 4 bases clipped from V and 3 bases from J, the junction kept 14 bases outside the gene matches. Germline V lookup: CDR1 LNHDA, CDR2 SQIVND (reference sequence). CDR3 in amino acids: CASSSPKGQAQDYGYTF. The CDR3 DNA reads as TGTGCCAGTAGTAGCCCAAAAGGACAGGCCCAGGACTATGGCTACACCTTC.

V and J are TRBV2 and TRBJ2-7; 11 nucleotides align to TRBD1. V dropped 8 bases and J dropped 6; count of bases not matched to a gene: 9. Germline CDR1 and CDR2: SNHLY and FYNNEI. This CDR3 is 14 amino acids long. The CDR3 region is CASGSGTGGGEQYF. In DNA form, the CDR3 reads TGTGCCAGCGGATCCGGGACAGGGGGTGGCGAGCAGTACTTC.

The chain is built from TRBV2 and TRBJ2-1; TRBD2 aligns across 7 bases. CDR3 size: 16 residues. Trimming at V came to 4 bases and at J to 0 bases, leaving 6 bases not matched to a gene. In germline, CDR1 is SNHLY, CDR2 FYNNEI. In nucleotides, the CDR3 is TGTGCCAGCAGTGTTGGGCGGGGGAGCTCCTACAATGAGCAGTTCTTC. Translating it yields CASSVGRGSSYNEQFF.

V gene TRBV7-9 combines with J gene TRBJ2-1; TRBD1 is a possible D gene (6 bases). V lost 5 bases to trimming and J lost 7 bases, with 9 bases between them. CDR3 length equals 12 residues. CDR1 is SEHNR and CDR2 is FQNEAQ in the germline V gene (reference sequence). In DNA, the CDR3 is TGTGCCAGCAGCACTGACAGGAATGAGCAGTTCTTC. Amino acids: CASSTDRNEQFF.

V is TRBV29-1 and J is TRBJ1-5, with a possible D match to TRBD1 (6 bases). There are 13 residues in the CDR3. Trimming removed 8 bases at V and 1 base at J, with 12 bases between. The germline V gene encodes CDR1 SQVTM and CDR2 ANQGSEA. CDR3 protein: CSIGGASNQPQHF. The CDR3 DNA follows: TGCAGCATAGGGGGAGCAAGCAATCAGCCCCAGCATTTT.